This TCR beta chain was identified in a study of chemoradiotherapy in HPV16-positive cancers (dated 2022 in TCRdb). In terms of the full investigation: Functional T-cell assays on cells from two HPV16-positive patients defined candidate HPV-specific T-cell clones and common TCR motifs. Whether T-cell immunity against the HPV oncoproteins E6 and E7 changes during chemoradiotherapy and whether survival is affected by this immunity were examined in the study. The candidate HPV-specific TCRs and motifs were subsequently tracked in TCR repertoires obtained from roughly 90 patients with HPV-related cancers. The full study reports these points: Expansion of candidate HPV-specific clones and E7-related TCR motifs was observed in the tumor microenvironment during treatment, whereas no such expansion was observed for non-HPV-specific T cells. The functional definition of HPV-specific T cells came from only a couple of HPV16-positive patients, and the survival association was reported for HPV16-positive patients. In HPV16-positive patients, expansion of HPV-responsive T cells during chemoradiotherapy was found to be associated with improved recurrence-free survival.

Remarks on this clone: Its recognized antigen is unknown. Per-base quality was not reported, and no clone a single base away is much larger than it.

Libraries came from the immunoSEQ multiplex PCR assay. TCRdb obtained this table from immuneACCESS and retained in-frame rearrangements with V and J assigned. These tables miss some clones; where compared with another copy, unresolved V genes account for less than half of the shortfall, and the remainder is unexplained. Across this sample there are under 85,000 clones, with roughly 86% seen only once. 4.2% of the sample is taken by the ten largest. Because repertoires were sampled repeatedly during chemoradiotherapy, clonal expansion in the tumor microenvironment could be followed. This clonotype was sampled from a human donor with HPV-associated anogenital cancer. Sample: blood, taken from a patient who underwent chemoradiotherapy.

The base sequence is TGTGCCAGCAGCTTGTGGACAGGGGGAGACATTGAAGCTTTCTTT. Its product reads: CASSLWTGGDIEAFF. The chain couples TRBV7-9 to TRBJ1-1; TRBD1 aligns with 10 central bases. Taken from cysteine to phenylalanine, the CDR3 has 15 residues. Solely the CDR3 DNA is kept, with 45 bases framed from the first base. The germline V and J ends show losses of 3 bases and 7 bases respectively, and no gene match explains 8 bases of the junction. Reading the germline V gene (reference sequence) gives CDR1 SEHNR and CDR2 FQNEAQ.